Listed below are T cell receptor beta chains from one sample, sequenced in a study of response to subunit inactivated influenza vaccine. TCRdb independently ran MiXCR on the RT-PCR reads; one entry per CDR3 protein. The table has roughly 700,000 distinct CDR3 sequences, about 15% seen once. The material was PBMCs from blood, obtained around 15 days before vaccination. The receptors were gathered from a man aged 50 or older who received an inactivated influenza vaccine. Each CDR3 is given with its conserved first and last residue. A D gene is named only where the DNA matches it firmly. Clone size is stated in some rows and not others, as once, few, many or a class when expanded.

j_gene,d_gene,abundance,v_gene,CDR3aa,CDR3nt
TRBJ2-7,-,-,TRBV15,CASVAGTDDIFCSYEQYF,TGTGCCAGCGTTGCTGGGACCGACGATATTTTTTGCTCCTACGAGCAGTACTTC
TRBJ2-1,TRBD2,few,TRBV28,CASARGTSGPYNEQFF,TGTGCCAGCGCAAGAGGGACTAGCGGGCCCTACAATGAGCAGTTCTTC
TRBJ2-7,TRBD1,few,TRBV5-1,CASSSDGTGLDEQYF,TGCGCCAGCAGCTCGGATGGGACAGGGTTGGACGAGCAGTACTTC
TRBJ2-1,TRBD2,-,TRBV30,CAWSPGGTYNEQFF,TGTGCCTGGAGCCCGGGAGGCACCTACAATGAGCAGTTCTTC
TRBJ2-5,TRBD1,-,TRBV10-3,CAISESTGGETQYF,TGTGCCATCAGTGAGTCAACAGGGGGAGAGACCCAGTACTTC
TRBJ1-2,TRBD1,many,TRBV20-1,CSARGTGDDYGYTF,TGCAGTGCTAGGGGGACAGGGGATGACTATGGCTACACCTTC
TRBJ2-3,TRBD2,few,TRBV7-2,CASSLAAGVTDTQYF,TGTGCCAGCAGCTTAGCGGCGGGGGTCACAGATACGCAGTATTTT
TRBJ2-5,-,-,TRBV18,CASSVFEKETQYF,TGTGCCAGCTCAGTCTTCGAGAAAGAGACCCAGTACTTC
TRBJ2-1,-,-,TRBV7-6,CASSLWGTDNEQFF,TGTGCCAGCAGCTTATGGGGTACGGACAATGAGCAGTTCTTC
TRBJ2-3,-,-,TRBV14,CASRPGTSTDTQYF,TGTGCCAGCAGACCCGGGACTAGCACAGATACGCAGTATTTT
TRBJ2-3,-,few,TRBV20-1,CSARDLLWEGTDTQYF,TGCAGTGCTAGGGACCTTTTATGGGAGGGCACAGATACGCAGTATTTT
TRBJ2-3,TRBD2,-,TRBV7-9,CASSLSGGASDTQYF,TGTGCCAGCAGCCTTAGCGGGGGGGCCAGTGATACGCAGTATTTT
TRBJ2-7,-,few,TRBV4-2,CASSQDVNYEQYF,TGTGCCAGCAGCCAAGATGTGAATTACGAGCAGTACTTC
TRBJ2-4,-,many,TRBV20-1,CSFTTVPKNIQYF,TGCAGTTTCACGACCGTGCCCAAAAACATTCAGTACTTC
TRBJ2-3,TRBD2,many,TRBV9,CASSANLGLAGDTDTQYF,TGTGCCAGCAGCGCCAACCTCGGACTAGCGGGGGACACAGATACGCAGTATTTT
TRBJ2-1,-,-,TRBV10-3,CAISIGVNRNNEQFF,TGTGCCATCTCTATCGGTGTTAATCGTAACAATGAGCAGTTCTTC
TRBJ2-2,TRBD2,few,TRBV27,CASSLFLRGTGTGELFF,TGTGCCAGCAGTTTATTCCTGCGGGGGACGGGTACCGGGGAGCTGTTTTTT
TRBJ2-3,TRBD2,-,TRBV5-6,CASSEGGEYGTDTQYF,TGTGCCAGCAGCGAGGGAGGGGAATATGGCACAGATACGCAGTATTTT